Listed below are T cell receptor beta chains from one sample, sequenced in a study of T-cell reconstitution after alpha-beta-depleted transplantation in children. TCRdb ran MiXCR on the PCR reads and lists one entry per CDR3 protein. The sample carries under 350,000 distinct CDR3 sequences, over 8% recorded once. The sequenced sample was PBMCs from the stem cell graft donor, obtained from the stem cell graft. These receptors were collected from a human donor who donated a stem cell graft to a child with SCID. The CDR3 runs from the conserved cysteine through the conserved F or W. Fields, in order: D gene, clone size, V gene, J gene, CDR3 protein, CDR3 DNA. D genes are given only for firm matches. Only part of the rows carry a size: once, few, many, or a class if the clone is expanded.

>NA|few|TRBV9|TRBJ2-1
CASSGPGVEPPTNEQFF
TGTGCCAGCAGCGGCCCTGGAGTGGAACCGCCCACAAATGAGCAGTTCTTC
>NA|few|TRBV7-9|TRBJ2-2
CASSLRTWELFF
TGTGCCAGCAGCTTGAGAACTTGGGAGCTGTTTTTT
>NA|NA|TRBV6-2/TRBV6-3|TRBJ1-5
CASSYVGGANQPQHF
TGTGCCAGCAGTTACGTTGGGGGGGCTAATCAGCCCCAGCATTTT
>NA|NA|TRBV6-5|TRBJ2-3
CASSYSQGTDTQYF
TGTGCCAGCAGTTACTCGCAGGGAACAGATACGCAGTATTTT
>NA|NA|TRBV2|TRBJ2-2
CASMIGRGTGELFF
TGTGCCAGCATGATAGGGCGGGGCACCGGGGAGCTGTTTTTT
>NA|NA|TRBV6-5|TRBJ2-6
CASSYSRRSGANVLTF
TGTGCCAGCAGTTACTCCCGTCGCTCTGGGGCCAACGTCCTGACTTTC
>NA|few|TRBV6-5|TRBJ1-2
CASSPPAGGGGHGYTF
TGTGCCAGCAGCCCACCTGCCGGCGGGGGGGGTCATGGCTACACCTTC
>TRBD1|NA|TRBV10-3|TRBJ2-3
CAISESGQGGGDTQYF
TGTGCCATCAGTGAGTCGGGACAGGGCGGAGGGGATACGCAGTATTTT
>TRBD1|NA|TRBV7-6|TRBJ2-5
CASSMLQGAPVETQYF
TGTGCCAGCAGCATGTTACAGGGGGCTCCGGTCGAGACCCAGTACTTC
>NA|few|TRBV7-2|TRBJ2-3
CASNLVRGPGDTQYF
TGTGCCAGCAATTTAGTTCGGGGGCCGGGGGATACGCAGTATTTT
>TRBD1|few|TRBV7-6|TRBJ2-2
CASSRLTGGNTGELFF
TGTGCCAGCAGCCGACTCACAGGGGGCAACACCGGGGAGCTGTTTTTT
>TRBD1|NA|TRBV7-6|TRBJ2-7
CASSLGGTGSDEQYF
TGTGCCAGCAGCTTGGGAGGGACAGGGAGCGACGAGCAGTACTTC
>NA|few|TRBV10-3|TRBJ1-2
CAISEESGGWNGYTF
TGTGCCATCAGTGAAGAAAGTGGGGGGTGGAATGGCTACACCTTC
>NA|many|TRBV12-3/TRBV12-4|TRBJ1-1
CASSWAGNTEAFF
TGTGCCAGCAGTTGGGCAGGGAACACTGAAGCTTTCTTT
>TRBD1|many|TRBV5-1|TRBJ2-2
CASSPGQGTGELFF
TGCGCCAGCAGCCCCGGACAGGGCACCGGGGAGCTGTTTTTT
>NA|few|TRBV24-1|TRBJ2-1
CATSDSTGREQFF
TGTGCCACCAGTGACTCGACGGGACGAGAGCAGTTCTTC
>TRBD2|NA|TRBV7-9|TRBJ2-3
CASSWTSGGTSTDTQYF
TGTGCCAGCAGCTGGACTAGCGGGGGAACTAGCACAGATACGCAGTATTTT
>TRBD2|few|TRBV5-4|TRBJ2-5
CASSSTSGGFQETQYF
TGTGCCAGCAGCTCGACTAGCGGGGGGTTCCAAGAGACCCAGTACTTC
>TRBD2|many|TRBV7-8|TRBJ2-7
CASSLTTSGGEQYF
TGTGCCAGCAGCTTAACCACTAGCGGGGGAGAGCAGTACTTC
>NA|NA|TRBV13|TRBJ1-6
CASSMDGYNSPLHF
TGTGCCAGCAGCATGGACGGTTATAATTCACCCCTCCACTTT
>NA|NA|TRBV20-1|TRBJ2-7
CSARGGKSYEQYF
TGCAGTGCTAGGGGGGGTAAATCCTACGAGCAGTACTTC
>TRBD1|NA|TRBV5-6|TRBJ2-2
CASSRTGMNTGELFF
TGTGCCAGCAGCCGGACAGGAATGAACACCGGGGAGCTGTTTTTT
>NA|NA|TRBV20-1|TRBJ2-1
CSARDFGTGVQSEQFF
TGCAGTGCTAGAGATTTCGGAACGGGGGTGCAGTCCGAGCAGTTCTTC
>NA|NA|TRBV7-3|TRBJ1-2
CASSPDGNYGYTF
TGTGCCAGCAGCCCAGACGGGAACTATGGCTACACCTTC
>TRBD1|NA|TRBV5-1|TRBJ1-3
CASSGTGSSGNTIYF
TGCGCCAGCAGCGGGACAGGTAGCTCTGGAAACACCATATATTTT
>NA|many|TRBV13|TRBJ2-5
CASSSRGGTQYF
TGTGCCAGCAGCTCTAGAGGGGGAACCCAGTACTTC
>TRBD1|NA|TRBV12-3/TRBV12-4|TRBJ1-2
CAGGQGSNYGYTF
TGTGCCGGGGGACAGGGTTCCAACTATGGCTACACCTTC
>NA|NA|TRBV12-3/TRBV12-4|TRBJ1-5
CASSFMPQPQHF
TGTGCCAGCAGTTTTATGCCCCAGCCCCAGCATTTT
>TRBD1|NA|TRBV2|TRBJ1-2
CASSGDRGRDYGYTF
TGTGCCAGCAGTGGTGACAGGGGGCGCGACTATGGCTACACCTTC
>NA|many|TRBV6-4|TRBJ2-1
CASSDSGGTYNEQFF
TGTGCCAGCAGTGACTCAGGAGGGACCTACAATGAGCAGTTCTTC
>NA|many|TRBV12-3/TRBV12-4|TRBJ2-2
CASSSGDLTAGELFF
TGTGCCAGCAGTTCTGGGGACCTCACGGCCGGGGAGCTGTTTTTT
>NA|few|TRBV5-4|TRBJ1-4
CASSTDGSNEKLFF
TGTGCCAGCAGCACAGATGGGTCTAATGAAAAACTGTTTTTT
>TRBD2|NA|TRBV29-1|TRBJ2-1
CSVEGTSRLYNEQFF
TGCAGCGTTGAAGGGACTAGTCGCTTATACAATGAGCAGTTCTTC
>NA|few|TRBV7-8|TRBJ1-2
CASSLAEGSVARFGYTF
TGTGCCAGCAGCTTAGCTGAAGGGTCAGTAGCTCGGTTTGGCTACACCTTC
>NA|NA|TRBV4-1|TRBJ2-7
CASSRIMDSYEQYF
TGCGCCAGCAGCCGTATAATGGACAGCTACGAGCAGTACTTC
>NA|few|TRBV3-1|TRBJ1-4
CASSQEVAGKDEKLFF
TGTGCCAGCAGCCAAGAAGTTGCGGGGAAGGATGAAAAACTGTTTTTT
>TRBD2|many|TRBV10-3|TRBJ2-1
CAISEPGGGYEQFF
TGTGCCATCAGTGAGCCGGGGGGGGGCTATGAGCAGTTCTTC
>NA|NA|TRBV20-1|TRBJ1-1
CSAPFQGNTEAFF
TGCAGTGCTCCTTTCCAGGGAAACACTGAAGCTTTCTTT
>NA|few|TRBV5-1|TRBJ1-1
CASSLFSLNTEAFF
TGCGCCAGCAGCTTGTTCTCTCTGAACACTGAAGCTTTCTTT
>NA|few|TRBV19|TRBJ2-7
CASAGTPSYEQYF
TGTGCCAGCGCCGGGACCCCCAGTTACGAGCAGTACTTC
>NA|many|TRBV6-1|TRBJ2-4
CASSLDRWNIQYF
TGTGCCAGCAGCCTCGACAGATGGAACATTCAGTACTTC
>TRBD1|NA|TRBV5-4|TRBJ2-5
CASSSGYGTGEETQYF
TGTGCCAGCAGCTCCGGTTACGGGACAGGGGAAGAGACCCAGTACTTC
>NA|NA|TRBV29-1|TRBJ2-7
CSVEGSGYEQYF
TGCAGCGTTGAAGGATCTGGGTACGAGCAGTACTTC
>NA|few|TRBV12-3/TRBV12-4|TRBJ1-6
CASSPGTNSPLHF
TGTGCCAGCAGCCCCGGGACGAATTCACCCCTCCACTTT
>NA|many|TRBV29-1|TRBJ2-7
CSLGVPPYEQYF
TGCAGCCTAGGGGTTCCCCCTTACGAGCAGTACTTC
>NA|NA|TRBV7-9|TRBJ1-1
CASSTLGTEAFF
TGTGCCAGCAGCACCTTGGGCACTGAAGCTTTCTTT
>TRBD2|many|TRBV5-1|TRBJ2-1
CASTSASGGHNEQFF
TGCGCCAGCACCAGTGCAAGCGGGGGGCACAATGAGCAGTTCTTC
>NA|NA|TRBV20-1|TRBJ1-1
CSARKGLNTEAFF
TGCAGTGCTAGGAAGGGTCTGAACACTGAAGCTTTCTTT
>TRBD1|NA|TRBV29-1|TRBJ2-1
CSAARTGFLDEQFF
TGCAGCGCAGCCCGGACAGGGTTTTTGGATGAGCAGTTCTTC
>NA|NA|TRBV7-9|TRBJ2-1
CASSSNMQGGEQFF
TGTGCCAGCAGCTCCAACATGCAAGGGGGTGAGCAGTTCTTC
>NA|few|TRBV11-2|TRBJ2-7
CASSLDFGGEQYF
TGTGCCAGCAGCTTAGATTTTGGGGGCGAGCAGTACTTC
>NA|many|TRBV25-1|TRBJ2-1
CASSEWQGKNEQFF
TGTGCCAGCAGTGAATGGCAGGGTAAAAATGAGCAGTTCTTC
>TRBD2|NA|TRBV12-3/TRBV12-4|TRBJ2-2
CASSLAGGVTGELFF
TGTGCCAGCAGTTTAGCGGGGGGGGTCACCGGGGAGCTGTTTTTT
>NA|many|TRBV27|TRBJ2-7
CASSLGRTTEQYF
TGTGCCAGCAGTTTAGGCAGGACGACCGAGCAGTACTTC
>NA|NA|TRBV6-2/TRBV6-3|TRBJ1-3
CASSYSEVGGNTIYF
TGTGCCAGCAGTTATTCGGAAGTCGGTGGAAACACCATATATTTT
>NA|few|TRBV12-5|TRBJ1-1
CASGLFPRANTEAFF
TGTGCTAGTGGTTTGTTCCCCAGGGCGAACACTGAAGCTTTCTTT
>NA|NA|TRBV10-3|TRBJ2-3
CAISDPLQGTDTQYF
TGTGCCATCAGTGACCCCCTACAGGGAACAGATACGCAGTATTTT
>NA|few|TRBV29-1|TRBJ2-3
CSVDWGSQYF
TGCAGCGTTGATTGGGGGAGTCAGTATTTT